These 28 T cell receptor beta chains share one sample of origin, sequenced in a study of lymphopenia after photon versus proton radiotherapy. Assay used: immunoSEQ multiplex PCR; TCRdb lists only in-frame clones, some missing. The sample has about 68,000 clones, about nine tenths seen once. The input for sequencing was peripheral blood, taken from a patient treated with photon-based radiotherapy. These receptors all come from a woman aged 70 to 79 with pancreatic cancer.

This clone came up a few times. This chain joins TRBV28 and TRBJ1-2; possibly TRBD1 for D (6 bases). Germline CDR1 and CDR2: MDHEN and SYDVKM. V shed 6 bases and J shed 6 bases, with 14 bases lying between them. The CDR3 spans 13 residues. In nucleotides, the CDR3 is TGTGCCAGCAGGGCTACAGGGCGTGATGGCTACACCTTC. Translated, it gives CASRATGRDGYTF.

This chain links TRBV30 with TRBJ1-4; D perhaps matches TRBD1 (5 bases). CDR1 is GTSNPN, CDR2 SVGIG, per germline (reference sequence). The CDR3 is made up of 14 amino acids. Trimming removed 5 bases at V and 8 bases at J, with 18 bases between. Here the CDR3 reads CAWGGQGILEKLFF. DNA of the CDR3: TGTGCCTGGGGTGGCCAGGGAATACTAGAAAAACTGTTTTTT.

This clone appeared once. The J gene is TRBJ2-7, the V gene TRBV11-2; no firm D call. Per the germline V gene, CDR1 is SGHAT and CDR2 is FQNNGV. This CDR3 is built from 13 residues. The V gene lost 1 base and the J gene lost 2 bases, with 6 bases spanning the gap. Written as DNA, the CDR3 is TGTGCCAGCAGCTTAGGCCCAGCCTACGAGCAGTACTTC. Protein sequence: CASSLGPAYEQYF.

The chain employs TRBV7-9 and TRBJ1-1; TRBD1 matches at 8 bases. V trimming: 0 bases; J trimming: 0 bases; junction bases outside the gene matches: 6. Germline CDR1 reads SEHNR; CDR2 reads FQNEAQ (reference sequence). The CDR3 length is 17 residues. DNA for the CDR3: TGTGCCAGCAGCTTAGCCCAGGGGGCGCGGATGAACACTGAAGCTTTCTTT. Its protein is CASSLAQGARMNTEAFF.

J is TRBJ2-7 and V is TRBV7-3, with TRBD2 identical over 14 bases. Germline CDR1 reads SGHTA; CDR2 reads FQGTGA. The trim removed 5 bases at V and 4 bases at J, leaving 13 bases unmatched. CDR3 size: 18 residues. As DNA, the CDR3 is TGTGCCAGCAGCCCCGGGACTAGCGGGAGACGTTTAGGGTACGAGCAGTACTTC. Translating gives CASSPGTSGRRLGYEQYF.

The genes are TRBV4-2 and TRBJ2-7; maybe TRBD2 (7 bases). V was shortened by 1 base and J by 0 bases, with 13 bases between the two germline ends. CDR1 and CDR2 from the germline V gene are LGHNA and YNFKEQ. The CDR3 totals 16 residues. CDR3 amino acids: CASSQVGGPSSYEQYF. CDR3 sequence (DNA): TGTGCCAGCAGCCAAGTGGGGGGGCCGAGCTCCTACGAGCAGTACTTC.

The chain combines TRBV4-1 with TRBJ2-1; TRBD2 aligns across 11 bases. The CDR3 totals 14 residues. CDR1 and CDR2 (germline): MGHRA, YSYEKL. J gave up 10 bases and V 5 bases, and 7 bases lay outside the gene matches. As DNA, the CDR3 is TGCGCCAGCAGCTTGCAGCCTAGCGGGGGGGAGCAGTTCTTC. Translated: CASSLQPSGGEQFF.

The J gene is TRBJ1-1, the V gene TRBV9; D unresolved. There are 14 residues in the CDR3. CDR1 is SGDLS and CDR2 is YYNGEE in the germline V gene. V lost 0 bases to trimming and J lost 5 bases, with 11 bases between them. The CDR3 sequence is CASSVDHSRTEAFF. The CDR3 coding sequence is TGTGCCAGCAGCGTAGATCATTCTCGGACTGAAGCTTTCTTT.

CDR3 amino acids: CASSLFGTGSSYEQYF. DNA for the CDR3: TGTGCCAGCAGTTTATTTGGGACAGGGAGCTCCTACGAGCAGTACTTC. This chain uses TRBV27 with TRBJ2-7, with 9 positions matching TRBD1. J was trimmed by 0 bases and V by 1 base; bases with no gene match: 4. CDR3 length: 16 residues. Germline V gene sequence: CDR1 MNHEY, CDR2 SMNVEV (reference sequence).

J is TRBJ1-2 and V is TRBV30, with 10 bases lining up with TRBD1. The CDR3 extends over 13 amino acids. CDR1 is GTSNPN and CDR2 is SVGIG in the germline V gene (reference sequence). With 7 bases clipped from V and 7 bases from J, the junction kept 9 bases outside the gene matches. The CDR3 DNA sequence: TGTGCCTTCTTCTCCGGGACAGGGGTTGGCTACACCTTC. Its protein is CAFFSGTGVGYTF.

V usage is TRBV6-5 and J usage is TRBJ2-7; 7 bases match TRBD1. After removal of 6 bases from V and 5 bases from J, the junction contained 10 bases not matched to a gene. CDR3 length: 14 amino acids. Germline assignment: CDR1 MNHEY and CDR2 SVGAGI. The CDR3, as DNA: TGTGCCAGCAGCAGTGACAGGGTGACCCACGAGCAGTACTTC. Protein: CASSSDRVTHEQYF.

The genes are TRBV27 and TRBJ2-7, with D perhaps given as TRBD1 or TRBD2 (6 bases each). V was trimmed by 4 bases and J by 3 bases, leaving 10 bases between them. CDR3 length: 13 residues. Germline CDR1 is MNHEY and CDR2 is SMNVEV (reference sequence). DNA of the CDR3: TGTGCCAGCAGTTGGGGGCGGGACTACGAGCAGTACTTC. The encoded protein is CASSWGRDYEQYF.

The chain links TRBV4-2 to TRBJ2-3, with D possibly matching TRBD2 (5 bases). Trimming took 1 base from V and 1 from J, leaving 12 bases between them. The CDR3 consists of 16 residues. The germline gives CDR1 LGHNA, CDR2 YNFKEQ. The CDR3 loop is CASSQVQAGRTDTQYF. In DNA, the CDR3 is TGTGCCAGCAGCCAAGTTCAGGCGGGCCGCACAGATACGCAGTATTTT.

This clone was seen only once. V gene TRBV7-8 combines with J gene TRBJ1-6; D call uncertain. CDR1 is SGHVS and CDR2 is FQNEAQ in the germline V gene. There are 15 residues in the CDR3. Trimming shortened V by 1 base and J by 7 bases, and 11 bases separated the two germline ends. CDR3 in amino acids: CASSLGTPGNSPLHF. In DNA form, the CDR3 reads TGTGCCAGCAGCTTAGGGACCCCCGGGAATTCACCCCTCCACTTT.

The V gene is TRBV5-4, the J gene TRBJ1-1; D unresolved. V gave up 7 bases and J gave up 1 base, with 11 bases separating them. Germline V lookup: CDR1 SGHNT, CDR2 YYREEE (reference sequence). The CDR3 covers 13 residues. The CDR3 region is CASLKRPNTEAFF. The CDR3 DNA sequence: TGTGCCAGCCTGAAACGGCCGAACACTGAAGCTTTCTTT.

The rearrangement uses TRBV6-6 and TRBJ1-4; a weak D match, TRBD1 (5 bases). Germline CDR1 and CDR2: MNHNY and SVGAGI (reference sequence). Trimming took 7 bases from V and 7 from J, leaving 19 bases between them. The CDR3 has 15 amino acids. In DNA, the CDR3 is TGTGCCAGCACACAAGGGGAGGGCGGGAGTGAAAAACTGTTTTTT. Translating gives CASTQGEGGSEKLFF.

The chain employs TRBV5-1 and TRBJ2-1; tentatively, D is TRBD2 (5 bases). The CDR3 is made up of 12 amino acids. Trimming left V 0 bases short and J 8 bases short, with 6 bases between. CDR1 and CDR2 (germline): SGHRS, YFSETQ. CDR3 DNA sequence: TGCGCCAGCAGCTTGGCCGGGGATGAGCAGTTCTTC. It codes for CASSLAGDEQFF. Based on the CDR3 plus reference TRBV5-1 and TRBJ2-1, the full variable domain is KAGVTQTPRYLIKTRGQQVTLSCSPISGHRSVSWYQQTPGQGLQFLFEYFSETQRNKGNFPGRFSGRQFSNSRSEMNVSTLELGDSALYLCASSLAGDEQFFGPGTRLTVL.

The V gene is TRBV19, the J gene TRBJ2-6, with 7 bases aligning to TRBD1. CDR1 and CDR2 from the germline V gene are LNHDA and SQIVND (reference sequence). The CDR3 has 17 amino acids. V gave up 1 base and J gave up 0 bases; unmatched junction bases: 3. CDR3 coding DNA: TGTGCCAGTAGTATAGGGGGACAGCGCTCTGGGGCCAACGTCCTGACTTTC. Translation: CASSIGGQRSGANVLTF.

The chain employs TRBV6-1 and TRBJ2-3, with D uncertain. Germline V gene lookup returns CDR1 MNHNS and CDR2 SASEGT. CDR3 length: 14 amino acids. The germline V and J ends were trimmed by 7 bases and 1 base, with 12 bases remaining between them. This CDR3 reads CASNPLSGTDTQYF. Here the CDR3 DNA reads TGTGCCAGCAACCCCCTCTCTGGCACAGATACGCAGTATTTT.

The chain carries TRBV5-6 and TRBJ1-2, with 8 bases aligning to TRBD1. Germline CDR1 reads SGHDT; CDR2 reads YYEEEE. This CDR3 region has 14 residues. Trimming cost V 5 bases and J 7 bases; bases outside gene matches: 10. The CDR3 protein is CASRRTGLLGGYTF. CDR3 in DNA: TGTGCCAGCAGACGGACAGGGTTACTGGGTGGCTACACCTTC. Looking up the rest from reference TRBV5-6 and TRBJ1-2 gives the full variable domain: DAGVTQSPTHLIKTRGQQVTLRCSPKSGHDTVSWYQQALGQGPQFIFQYYEEEERQRGNFPDRFSGHQFPNYSSELNVNALLLGDSALYLCASRRTGLLGGYTFGSGTRLTVV.

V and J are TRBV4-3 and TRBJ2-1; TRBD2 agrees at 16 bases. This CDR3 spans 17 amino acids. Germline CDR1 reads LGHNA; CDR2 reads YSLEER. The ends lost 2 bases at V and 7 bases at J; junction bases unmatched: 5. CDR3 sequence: CASSQIGGLAGGNEQFF. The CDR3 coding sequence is TGCGCCAGCAGCCAAATAGGGGGACTAGCGGGAGGGAATGAGCAGTTCTTC.

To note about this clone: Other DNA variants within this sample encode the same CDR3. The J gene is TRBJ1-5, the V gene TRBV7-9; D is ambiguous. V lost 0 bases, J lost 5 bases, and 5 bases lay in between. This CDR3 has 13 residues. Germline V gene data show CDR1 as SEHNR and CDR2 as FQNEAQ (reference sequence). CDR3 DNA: TGTGCCAGCAGCTTAGCCGGCGATCAGCCCCAGCATTTT. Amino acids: CASSLAGDQPQHF.

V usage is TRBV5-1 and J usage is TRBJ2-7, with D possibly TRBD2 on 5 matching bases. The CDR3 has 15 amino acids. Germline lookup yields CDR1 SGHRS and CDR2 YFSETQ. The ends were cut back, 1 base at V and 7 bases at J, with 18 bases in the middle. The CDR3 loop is CASSLREGAMGEQYF. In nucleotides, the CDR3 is TGCGCCAGCAGCTTGCGCGAGGGAGCGATGGGGGAGCAGTACTTC.

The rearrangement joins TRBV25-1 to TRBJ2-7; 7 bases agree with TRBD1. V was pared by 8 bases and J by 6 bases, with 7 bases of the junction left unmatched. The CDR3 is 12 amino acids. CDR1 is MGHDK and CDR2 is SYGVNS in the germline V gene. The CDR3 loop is CASGETGPEQYF. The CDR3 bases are TGTGCCAGCGGAGAGACAGGGCCCGAGCAGTACTTC.

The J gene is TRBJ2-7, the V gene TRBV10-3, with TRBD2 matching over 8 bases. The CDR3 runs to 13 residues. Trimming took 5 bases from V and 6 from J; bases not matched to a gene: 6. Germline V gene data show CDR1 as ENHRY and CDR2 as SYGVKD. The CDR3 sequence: CAISSGGPSEQYF. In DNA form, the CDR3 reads TGTGCCATCAGTAGCGGGGGTCCTAGCGAGCAGTACTTC.

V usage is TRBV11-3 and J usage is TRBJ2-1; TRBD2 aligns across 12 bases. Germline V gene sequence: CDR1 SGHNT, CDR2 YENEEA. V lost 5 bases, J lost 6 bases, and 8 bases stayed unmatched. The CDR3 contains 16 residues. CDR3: CASSPPGLAGSNEQFF. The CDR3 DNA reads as TGTGCCAGCAGCCCTCCGGGACTAGCGGGCAGCAATGAGCAGTTCTTC.

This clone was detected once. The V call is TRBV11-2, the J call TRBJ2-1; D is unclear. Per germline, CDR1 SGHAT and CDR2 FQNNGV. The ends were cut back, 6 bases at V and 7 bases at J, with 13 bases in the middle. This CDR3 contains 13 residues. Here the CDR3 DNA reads TGTGCCAGCAGGAGGACCCCCAGGAATGAGCAGTTCTTC. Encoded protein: CASRRTPRNEQFF.

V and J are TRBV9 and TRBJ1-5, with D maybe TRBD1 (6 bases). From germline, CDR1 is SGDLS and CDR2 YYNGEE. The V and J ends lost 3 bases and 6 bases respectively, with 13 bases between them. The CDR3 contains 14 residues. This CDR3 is CASSDRQDFQPQHF. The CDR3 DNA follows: TGTGCCAGCAGCGATCGACAGGACTTTCAGCCCCAGCATTTT.